These 14 T cell receptor beta chains originate from one sample sequenced in a study of cytomegalovirus exposure and HLA in healthy donors. Amplification used 60 Vbeta primers and 13 Jbeta primers. Profiled with immunoSEQ multiplex PCR; TCRdb holds only in-frame clones, not every one. This table has approximately 200,000 clones, roughly 85% appearing once. The sequenced sample consisted of PBMCs. The origin of the receptors is a woman aged 45-59 years in good health and CMV-seronegative.

This chain joins TRBV2 and TRBJ2-5; 7 nucleotides agree with TRBD1. V lost 9 bases and J lost 4; bases outside the gene matches: 14. Germline CDR1 SNHLY, CDR2 FYNNEI. This CDR3 is 15 amino acids long. CDR3 loop: CARGQGAGGRETQYF. CDR3 nucleotides: TGTGCCAGGGGTCAAGGGGCAGGGGGTCGAGAGACCCAGTACTTC.

The rearrangement links TRBV28 to TRBJ1-4; the match to TRBD1 covers 9 bases. CDR1 MDHEN and CDR2 SYDVKM come from the germline V gene. V dropped 5 bases and J dropped 2; count of bases not matched to a gene: 9. This CDR3 contains 17 residues. CDR3 in DNA: TGTGCCAGCAGTACACCGGGACAGGGCATCACTAATGAAAAACTGTTTTTT. As protein: CASSTPGQGITNEKLFF.

The J gene is TRBJ1-1, the V gene TRBV2; D gene uncertain. The CDR3 sequence is 13 residues long. Deletions cut 5 bases from V and 5 bases from J, with 12 bases between. Germline V gene lookup returns CDR1 SNHLY and CDR2 FYNNEI. The CDR3 sequence is CASSQSPGTEAFF. In DNA form, the CDR3 reads TGTGCCAGCAGTCAATCCCCGGGGACTGAAGCTTTCTTT.

This clone came up a few times. The CDR3 DNA reads as TGTGCCAGCAGCGTCCTACGGCGGCGCTCTGGAAACACCATATATTTT. This sequence encodes CASSVLRRRSGNTIYF. This chain connects TRBV5-6 to TRBJ1-3; D is undetermined. Between the trimmed V and J ends, which lost 4 bases and 0 bases, there was a span of 14 bases. Per germline, CDR1 SGHDT and CDR2 YYEEEE. The length of the CDR3 is 16 residues.

The chain joins TRBV6-6 to TRBJ2-2, with D unresolved. Germline CDR1 is MNHNY and CDR2 is SVGAGI (reference sequence). This CDR3 comprises 14 residues. Trimming stripped 2 bases from V and 5 bases from J, with 9 bases between. The CDR3 sequence: CASSYGPRTGELFF. In DNA, the CDR3 is TGTGCCAGCAGTTACGGGCCGAGAACCGGGGAGCTGTTTTTT.

This chain connects TRBV28 to TRBJ1-2; D unclear. V was cut by 8 bases and J by 8 bases, with 12 bases left in between. This CDR3 has 11 residues. Germline V lookup: CDR1 MDHEN, CDR2 SYDVKM. CDR3: CASFGVRGYTF. The CDR3 DNA reads TGTGCCAGCTTCGGTGTTCGGGGCTACACCTTC.

V and J are TRBV6-5 and TRBJ2-7; 11 bases fit TRBD2. The CDR3 has 16 residues. The germline V gene encodes CDR1 MNHEY and CDR2 SVGAGI. The ends lost 2 bases at V and 4 bases at J; junction bases unmatched: 7. The CDR3 is CASSYDGTSGTYEQYF. The CDR3 region has the DNA TGTGCCAGCAGTTACGATGGGACTAGCGGTACTTACGAGCAGTACTTC.

The chain carries TRBV6-6 and TRBJ2-1, with 9 bases lining up with TRBD1. The V gene end was trimmed by 5 bases and the J gene end by 4 bases; junction bases not matched to a gene: 9. CDR3 length: 16 amino acids. Germline CDR1 reads MNHNY; CDR2 reads SVGAGI (reference sequence). The CDR3 DNA sequence: TGTGCCAGCAGTCAATGGGACAGGGACGAATACAATGAGCAGTTCTTC. Translation: CASSQWDRDEYNEQFF.

The genes are TRBV27 and TRBJ2-1; 8 bases line up with TRBD2. With 8 bases clipped from V and 4 bases from J, the junction kept 7 bases outside the gene matches. Germline loops: CDR1 MNHEY, CDR2 SMNVEV (reference sequence). There are 14 residues in the CDR3. The CDR3 sequence: CASSTGGAYNEQFF. The CDR3 bases are TGTGCCAGCTCGACGGGAGGGGCTTACAATGAGCAGTTCTTC.

The gene calls are TRBV6-1 and TRBJ1-2; 9 nucleotides align to TRBD1. Per the germline V gene, CDR1 is MNHNS and CDR2 is SASEGT. The CDR3 is 13 residues long. With 5 bases clipped from V and 3 bases from J, the junction kept 1 base outside the gene matches. This CDR3 is CASSRTGDYGYTF. CDR3 DNA: TGTGCCAGCAGTCGGACAGGGGACTATGGCTACACCTTC.

The rearrangement links TRBV6-4 to TRBJ2-1, with D possibly TRBD2 on 5 matching bases. The V end lost 6 bases, the J end lost 4 bases, and 16 bases lay between the germline ends. The length of the CDR3 is 15 residues. Germline CDR1 is MRHNA and CDR2 is SNTAGT. In nucleotides, the CDR3 is TGTGCCAGCAGCGCCTCCGGAGGAGGATACAATGAGCAGTTCTTC. Translated: CASSASGGGYNEQFF.

This chain connects TRBV27 to TRBJ2-7, with a tentative D call TRBD1 (6 bases). This CDR3 contains 15 residues. V was cut by 4 bases and J by 3 bases, with 16 bases left in between. The germline V gene has CDR1 MNHEY and CDR2 SMNVEV (reference sequence). The DNA of the CDR3 is TGTGCCAGCAGTTCACAGGGTTCTAAGTACTACGAGCAGTACTTC. Its translation is CASSSQGSKYYEQYF.

The rearrangement uses TRBV28 and TRBJ2-1; the match to TRBD2 covers 7 bases. Germline loops: CDR1 MDHEN, CDR2 SYDVKM. The CDR3 extends over 15 amino acids. With 5 bases clipped from V and 4 bases from J, the junction kept 8 bases outside the gene matches. DNA for the CDR3: TGTGCCAGCAGTAGATATTCTAGCGGTTACAATGAGCAGTTCTTC. Protein: CASSRYSSGYNEQFF.

The chain combines TRBV7-2 with TRBJ1-2, with D unresolved. V lost 1 base and J 5 bases, leaving 14 bases between the germline ends. This CDR3 is built from 15 residues. Germline V gives CDR1 SGHTA, CDR2 FQGNSA. DNA for the CDR3: TGTGCCAGCAGCTTAGGCCCAGGCCCTTCGTATGGCTACACCTTC. As protein: CASSLGPGPSYGYTF.